This T cell receptor beta chain was recovered during a study of STAT3 mutations in large granular lymphocyte leukemia. Study outcomes and limitations: In T-cell large granular lymphocyte leukemia, about half of patients showed multiple immunodominant subclonotypes.

About this clone itself: The target antigen is unknown.

In germline, CDR1 is LGHNA, CDR2 YSLEER. Trimming left V 4 bases short and J 7 bases short, with 16 bases between. The CDR3 runs to 14 residues. Profiling relied on immunoSEQ multiplex PCR, and the TCRdb table lists in-frame clones only, not all of them. The data hold about 12,000 clones, with over 70% observed a single time. The chain couples TRBV4-3 to TRBJ1-2; a possible D gene is TRBD1 (6 bases). The material sequenced was peripheral blood mononuclear cells. This clonotype originated in a man aged 60 to 69 with T-cell large granular lymphocyte leukemia. Some clones in this sample may be carry-over from other donors' samples. CDR3 amino acids: CASSRGGGRGGYTF. The DNA of the CDR3 is TGCGCCAGCAGCCGAGGGGGGGGGCGGGGTGGCTACACCTTC.